These T cell receptor beta chains were read from a single sample in a study of blood T cell repertoires in COVID-19. Generated by immunoSEQ multiplex PCR, the TCRdb table keeps only in-frame clones and is missing some. In the table there are around 140,000 clones, approximately 88% of which are singletons. The sequencing input was peripheral blood. These receptors were collected from a man aged 60-69 years with acute or convalescent COVID-19. Each CDR3 is given with its conserved first and last residue. A D gene is named only where the DNA matches it firmly. Clone sizes are given selectively: once, few, many, or a class where the clone is expanded.

>TRBJ1-4|NA|NA|TRBV7-3
CASSLDGEIEKLFF
TGTGCCAGCAGCCTCGACGGGGAAATTGAAAAACTGTTTTTT
>TRBJ2-5|NA|TRBD1|TRBV5-1
CASSRDRVQETQYF
TGCGCCAGCAGCAGGGACAGGGTTCAAGAGACCCAGTACTTC
>TRBJ1-5|NA|NA|TRBV6-6
CASTQDQGGNQPQHF
TGTGCCAGCACCCAAGATCAAGGGGGCAATCAGCCCCAGCATTTT
>TRBJ2-3|NA|TRBD2|TRBV30
CAWAVAGVWADTQYF
TGTGCCTGGGCAGTAGCGGGAGTCTGGGCAGATACGCAGTATTTT
>TRBJ2-7|NA|TRBD1|TRBV5-1
CASSLTGTGGSYEQYF
TGCGCCAGCAGCTTAACCGGGACAGGGGGTTCCTACGAGCAGTACTTC
>TRBJ2-1|NA|NA|TRBV29-1
CSAGREQFF
TGCAGCGCCGGCCGGGAGCAGTTCTTC
>TRBJ1-6|NA|NA|TRBV12-5
CASGFAASGSYNSPLHF
TGTGCTAGTGGTTTCGCCGCCTCGGGTTCCTATAATTCACCCCTCCACTTT
>TRBJ2-2|NA|NA|TRBV7-9
CASSLAGVTGELFF
TGTGCCAGCAGCTTAGCGGGCGTTACCGGGGAGCTGTTTTTT
>TRBJ2-5|NA|NA|TRBV7-9
CASSHRTVDQETQYF
TGTGCCAGCAGCCACCGTACAGTAGACCAAGAGACCCAGTACTTC
>TRBJ1-2|NA|TRBD1|TRBV2
CAGLRDSLYGYTF
TGTGCCGGGTTGCGGGACAGCCTCTATGGCTACACCTTC
>TRBJ2-1|few|TRBD2|TRBV2
CARQTSGRGSEQFF
TGTGCCAGGCAGACTAGCGGGAGGGGTAGTGAGCAGTTCTTC
>TRBJ1-5|once|TRBD1|TRBV19
CASSTYRGGQPQHF
TGTGCCAGTAGTACCTACAGGGGGGGGCAGCCCCAGCATTTT
>TRBJ2-7|NA|TRBD1|TRBV27
CASSSRDRVNPYEQYF
TGTGCCAGCAGTTCACGGGACAGGGTCAATCCCTACGAGCAGTACTTC
>TRBJ2-5|NA|NA|TRBV3-1/TRBV3-2
CASSLLAEGWETQYF
TGTGCCAGCAGCCTTTTGGCGGAGGGGTGGGAGACCCAGTACTTC
>TRBJ2-5|NA|TRBD2|TRBV2
CASSELGGGTPQETQYF
TGTGCCAGCAGTGAATTGGGGGGGGGAACACCCCAAGAGACCCAGTACTTC
>TRBJ1-1|NA|NA|TRBV21-1
CASSPRDRGQAFF
TGTGCCAGCAGCCCCCGGGACAGGGGGCAAGCTTTCTTT
>TRBJ2-7|NA|NA|TRBV20-1
CSASYRGGEQYF
TGCAGTGCTAGTTATAGGGGTGGCGAGCAGTACTTC
>TRBJ1-3|NA|TRBD1|TRBV5-1
CASSPWDRGRSGNTIYF
TGCGCCAGCAGCCCCTGGGACAGGGGCCGTTCTGGAAACACCATATATTTT
>TRBJ1-5|NA|TRBD1|TRBV10-3
CAISRGTASNQPQHF
TGTGCCATCAGCAGAGGGACAGCCAGCAATCAGCCCCAGCATTTT
>TRBJ2-1|NA|NA|TRBV28
CASKGRSSYNEQFF
TGTGCCAGCAAGGGGCGCTCCTCCTACAATGAGCAGTTCTTC
>TRBJ2-1|once|TRBD2|TRBV3-1/TRBV3-2
CASSQDRRTAGGSYNEQFF
TGTGCCAGCAGCCAAGATAGGCGGACAGCGGGAGGGTCCTACAATGAGCAGTTCTTC
>TRBJ1-2|NA|NA|TRBV25-1
CASSELSEANYGYTF
TGTGCCAGCAGTGAATTGTCAGAAGCTAACTATGGCTACACCTTC
>TRBJ2-7|NA|TRBD2|TRBV29-1
CSVDSASGRAHEQYF
TGCAGCGTTGATTCCGCTAGCGGGAGGGCCCACGAGCAGTACTTC
>TRBJ1-1|NA|NA|TRBV2
CASSESRGNTEAFF
TGTGCCAGCAGTGAATCCCGCGGGAACACTGAAGCTTTCTTT
>TRBJ2-7|NA|TRBD1|TRBV11-2
CASSRTGGSLEQYF
TGTGCCAGCAGCCGCACAGGGGGGAGTCTCGAGCAGTACTTC
>TRBJ2-7|NA|TRBD1|TRBV5-1
CASSLGQAVVEQYF
TGCGCCAGCAGCCTAGGACAGGCCGTAGTCGAGCAGTACTTC
>TRBJ2-7|NA|NA|TRBV2
CASSERRQGFGEQYF
TGTGCCAGCAGTGAACGGAGGCAGGGGTTCGGCGAGCAGTACTTC
>TRBJ2-5|NA|NA|TRBV7-3
CASSSEVQETQYF
TGTGCCAGCAGCTCGGAGGTTCAAGAGACCCAGTACTTC
>TRBJ2-3|NA|NA|TRBV27
CASSSSGDTQYF
TGTGCCAGCAGTTCGTCAGGGGATACGCAGTATTTT
>TRBJ1-1|NA|TRBD1|TRBV6-5
CASSAPRDRVTEAFF
TGTGCCAGCAGCGCGCCCCGGGACAGGGTGACTGAAGCTTTCTTT
>TRBJ1-5|NA|NA|TRBV7-2
CASSKAGLIMPQHF
TGTGCCAGCAGCAAGGCCGGGTTAATCATGCCCCAGCATTTT
>TRBJ2-7|NA|TRBD1|TRBV10-3
CAINGTGTYEQYF
TGTGCCATCAACGGGACAGGGACCTACGAGCAGTACTTC
>TRBJ2-2|NA|NA|TRBV5-1
CASSSVPGSVTGELFF
TGCGCCAGCAGCTCGGTTCCAGGGTCGGTCACCGGGGAGCTGTTTTTT
>TRBJ2-5|NA|NA|TRBV9
CASSVAGVETQYF
TGTGCCAGCAGCGTGGCCGGGGTGGAGACCCAGTACTTC
>TRBJ2-7|NA|NA|TRBV10-2
CASSESWTAPYEQYF
TGCGCCAGCAGTGAGTCTTGGACAGCCCCCTACGAGCAGTACTTC